These T cell receptor beta chains were read from a single sample in a study of cytomegalovirus exposure and HLA in healthy donors. Clones were sequenced by immunoSEQ multiplex PCR, and TCRdb holds only the in-frame ones, with some missing. This sample contains 100,000 to 150,000 clones. Sequenced: PBMCs. The receptors come from a woman between 40 and 50 years old in good health and CMV-seronegative. Each CDR3 is given with its conserved first and last residue. The D gene is left open where the match is weak.

>TRBD1|TRBJ2-2|TRBV7-2
TGTGCCAGCAGCTTAGTTCGGACAGGGGCGCGCGGCGGGGAGCTGTTTTTT
CASSLVRTGARGGELFF
>TRBD1|TRBJ1-5|TRBV7-2
TGTGCCAGCAGCTTACAAACAGGGGGCGCAGGGCAGCCCCAGCATTTT
CASSLQTGGAGQPQHF
>NA|TRBJ2-2|TRBV19
TGTGCCAGTAGTTCCCGAGGGGGTGTGGACACCGGGGAGCTGTTTTTT
CASSSRGGVDTGELFF
>NA|TRBJ2-2|TRBV4-3
TGCGCCAGCAGCCAAGTCAGGAACACCGGGGAGCTGTTTTTT
CASSQVRNTGELFF
>NA|TRBJ1-2|TRBV29-1
TGCAGCGTTGAAACAGGGGGCTACACCTTC
CSVETGGYTF
>TRBD1|TRBJ2-2|TRBV10-3
TGTGCCATCAGTTGGACAGGGACCACCGGGGAGCTGTTTTTT
CAISWTGTTGELFF
>TRBD1|TRBJ2-1|TRBV4-3
TGCGCCAGCCTTAGGGGGCTCCCATCCTACAATGAGCAGTTCTTC
CASLRGLPSYNEQFF
>NA|TRBJ2-1|TRBV4-2
TGTGCCAGCAGCCCTCTCGGGATAAACAATGAGCAGTTCTTC
CASSPLGINNEQFF
>NA|TRBJ2-2|TRBV6-1
TGTGCCAGCACCTCGTACAGGGTCGGGGAGCTGTTTTTT
CASTSYRVGELFF
>NA|TRBJ2-2|TRBV5-6
TGTGCCAGCAGCCCTACTGGGACTCGAACCGGGGAGCTGTTTTTT
CASSPTGTRTGELFF
>NA|TRBJ1-5|TRBV21-1
TGTGCCAGCAGCACCCAACGCTTAACGTCCAGGGGGCTGGGTGAGCCCCAGCATTTT
CASSTQRLTSRGLGEPQHF
>TRBD2|TRBJ2-7|TRBV4-1
TGCGCCAGCAGCCGACCGGGACTAGGAGACTACGAGCAGTACTTC
CASSRPGLGDYEQYF
>NA|TRBJ1-1|TRBV7-3
TGTGCCAGCAGCTTTACGTTTGGGGCAAGACGCACTGAAGCTTTCTTT
CASSFTFGARRTEAFF
>TRBD2|TRBJ2-7|TRBV27
TGTGCCAGCAGCCTGGGACTAGCGGGGGGGCCGAGGGAGCAGTACTTC
CASSLGLAGGPREQYF
>NA|TRBJ1-4|TRBV29-1
TGCAGCGTTGGCAGGGGAACTAATGAAAAACTGTTTTTT
CSVGRGTNEKLFF
>NA|TRBJ2-1|TRBV15
TGTGCCACCAGCAGAGCGTTTAATGAGCAGTTCTTC
CATSRAFNEQFF
>TRBD1|TRBJ1-1|TRBV9
TGTGCCTCCAGGGGACAGGGGTTGAACACTGAAGCTTTCTTT
CASRGQGLNTEAFF
>TRBD2|TRBJ2-2|TRBV5-1
TGCGCCAGCAGCTTGTCCACGGGGGGGCGAGGCGGGGAGCTGTTTTTT
CASSLSTGGRGGELFF
>NA|TRBJ1-1|TRBV19
TGTGCCAGTAGTAGCGGGGCAGTAGGGAACACTGAAGCTTTCTTT
CASSSGAVGNTEAFF